These 30 T cell receptor beta chains were all obtained from the same sample, sequenced in a study of OX40 agonist ivuxolimab in advanced cancers. The method was immunoSEQ multiplex PCR; TCRdb's version includes in-frame clones alone and lacks a portion of them. The table includes tens of thousands of clones, 85% to 90% detected once. Specimen: CD4+ or CD8+ T cells sorted from blood, collected in a trial of the OX40 agonist ivuxolimab. These receptors were collected from an adult with an advanced solid tumor such as melanoma, head and neck, liver or kidney cancer.

This clone was counted once. V is TRBV6-1 and J is TRBJ1-1, with no clear D. Germline loops: CDR1 MNHNS, CDR2 SASEGT. The CDR3 spans 12 residues. The V gene lost 6 bases and the J gene lost 10 bases, with 15 bases spanning the gap. The CDR3 nucleotides are TGTGCCAGCAGGGGCGACCCTAAGGCAGCTTTCTTT. This sequence encodes CASRGDPKAAFF.

This clone was counted only a few times. The chain uses TRBV28 and TRBJ2-1, with a possible D match to TRBD2 (5 bases). The CDR3 sequence is 22 residues long. Germline loops: CDR1 MDHEN, CDR2 SYDVKM. Between the trimmed V and J ends, which lost 5 bases and 2 bases, there was a span of 34 bases. CDR3 sequence: CASSPGLFGMGNGAATYNEQFF. The DNA for the CDR3 is TGTGCCAGCAGTCCCGGGTTGTTTGGTATGGGAAATGGAGCGGCCACCTACAATGAGCAGTTCTTC.

This chain connects TRBV15 to TRBJ1-4; D unresolved. The germline gives CDR1 LNHNV, CDR2 YYDKDF (reference sequence). Deletions cut 2 bases from V and 0 bases from J, with 10 bases between. CDR3 size: 16 residues. CDR3 coding DNA: TGTGCCACCAGCAGAACGAACAGAGCAACTAATGAAAAACTGTTTTTT. It encodes CATSRTNRATNEKLFF.

This clone was observed once. Germline is not matched at one junction end, which may reflect a read error. The gene calls are TRBV7-9 and TRBJ2-5; 12 nucleotides match TRBD2. Per the germline V gene, CDR1 is SEHNR and CDR2 is FQNEAQ (reference sequence). CDR3 size: 14 residues. Written as DNA, the CDR3 is TGTGCCAGCAGCCTAGCGGGAGGGCAAGAGACCCAGTACTTC. Amino acid sequence: CASSLAGGQETQYF.

V usage is TRBV7-6 and J usage is TRBJ1-4; D is ambiguous. Germline V gene lookup returns CDR1 SGHVS and CDR2 FNYEAQ. The CDR3 has 14 amino acids. The germline V and J ends were trimmed by 4 bases and 8 bases, with 14 bases remaining between them. The CDR3 nucleotides read TGTGCCAGCAGCTCCGGCGGGGAGACAGAAAAACTGTTTTTT. Protein product: CASSSGGETEKLFF.

The chain employs TRBV5-1 and TRBJ2-5; the D is unclear. Trimming took off 7 bases at V and 2 bases at J, with 15 bases between the two ends. The V gene's germline CDR1 is SGHRS and CDR2 YFSETQ. This CDR3 comprises 14 residues. In nucleotides, the CDR3 is TGCGCCAGCTGGGGTGGCCCGTCGCAAGAGACCCAGTACTTC. This codes for CASWGGPSQETQYF.

The chain is built from TRBV18 and TRBJ1-1; D gene unclear. Germline V gene data show CDR1 as KGHSH and CDR2 as LQKENI. Trimming took 3 bases from V and 1 from J, leaving 9 bases between them. The length of the CDR3 is 14 residues. In nucleotides, the CDR3 is TGTGCCAGCTCACCTCTCTCGGAGAACACTGAAGCTTTCTTT. Translated, it gives CASSPLSENTEAFF.

The rearrangement links TRBV6-5 to TRBJ1-4; D is uncertain. CDR3 length: 14 residues. Germline V gene lookup returns CDR1 MNHEY and CDR2 SVGAGI. V lost 3 bases and J 2 bases, leaving 7 bases between the germline ends. CDR3 sequence reads: CASSYGSTNEKLFF. DNA of the CDR3: TGTGCCAGCAGTTATGGGTCTACTAATGAAAAACTGTTTTTT.

The genes are TRBV7-8 and TRBJ2-7; D remains unclear. Trimming removed 3 bases from V and 2 bases from J, with 8 bases in between. Germline V gives CDR1 SGHVS, CDR2 FQNEAQ. The CDR3 contains 13 residues. The CDR3 protein is CASSFFTTYEQYF. DNA of the CDR3: TGTGCCAGCAGCTTTTTTACAACCTACGAGCAGTACTTC.

This clone is medium-sized within its sample. The chain employs TRBV7-2 and TRBJ2-7; a possible D gene is TRBD1 (6 bases). The CDR3 has 14 amino acids. CDR1 SGHTA and CDR2 FQGNSA come from the germline V gene. The V gene lost 5 bases and the J gene lost 3 bases, with 14 bases spanning the gap. The CDR3 DNA reads as TGTGCCAGCAGCCCACAGGGACACCTCTACGAGCAGTACTTC. This gives the protein CASSPQGHLYEQYF.

The chain carries TRBV6-5 and TRBJ1-5; no clear D. The germline V gene encodes CDR1 MNHEY and CDR2 SVGAGI. The CDR3 is 11 amino acids. The ends were cut back, 5 bases at V and 6 bases at J, with 5 bases in the middle. The CDR3 sequence is CASSEAQPQHF. The CDR3 DNA sequence: TGTGCCAGCAGTGAAGCTCAGCCCCAGCATTTT.

This rearrangement joins TRBV7-3 to TRBJ2-3; possible D gene TRBD1, 6 bases. Germline CDR1 is SGHTA and CDR2 is FQGTGA. Trimming left V 3 bases short and J 4 bases short, with 11 bases between. The CDR3 is 14 residues long. DNA for the CDR3: TGTGCCAGCAGCTTGAGGGGGATGCCAGATACGCAGTATTTT. Its protein is CASSLRGMPDTQYF.

This chain connects TRBV18 to TRBJ1-3, with D hard to call. The CDR3 covers 17 residues. V gave up 3 bases and J gave up 0 bases, with 15 bases separating them. From germline, CDR1 is KGHSH and CDR2 LQKENI. The DNA of the CDR3 is TGTGCCAGCTCACCCCCCCAAGGGCGTTCCTCTGGAAACACCATATATTTT. Protein product: CASSPPQGRSSGNTIYF.

The chain recombines TRBV28 with TRBJ1-4; tentatively, D is TRBD1 (5 bases). Between the trimmed V and J ends, which lost 6 bases and 8 bases, there was a span of 19 bases. CDR1 is MDHEN, CDR2 SYDVKM, per germline. The CDR3 runs 15 residues. The CDR3 region is CASSPGSGYAEKLFF. The CDR3 region has the DNA TGTGCCAGCAGCCCAGGGTCCGGGTACGCCGAAAAACTGTTTTTT.

The J gene is TRBJ2-7, the V gene TRBV28; D is perhaps TRBD1 or TRBD2 (6 bases each). Germline V lookup: CDR1 MDHEN, CDR2 SYDVKM. V was trimmed by 6 bases and J by 4 bases, leaving 16 bases between them. The CDR3 is made up of 14 amino acids. The CDR3 DNA sequence: TGTGCCAGCAGGGGCCGGGGGCGGACTTACGAGCAGTACTTC. It is translated as CASRGRGRTYEQYF.

This clone was observed once. The genes are TRBV7-3 and TRBJ2-2, with a weak D call TRBD2 (6 bases). The CDR3 covers 14 residues. The V gene's germline CDR1 is SGHTA and CDR2 FQGTGA. Trimming stripped 5 bases from V and 3 bases from J, with 10 bases between. The CDR3 loop is CASSRGLYTGELFF. CDR3 coding DNA: TGTGCCAGCAGCCGGGGACTGTACACCGGGGAGCTGTTTTTT. The whole variable domain, filled in from reference TRBV7-3 and TRBJ2-2, reads GAGVSQTPSNKVTEKGKYVELRCDPISGHTALYWYRQSLGQGPEFLIYFQGTGAADDSGLPNDRFFAVRPEGSVSTLKIQRTERGDSAVYLCASSRGLYTGELFFGEGSRLTVL.

The chain links TRBV5-1 to TRBJ1-3; 9 bases map to TRBD1. V was clipped by 4 bases and J by 3 bases; unmatched bases: 5. CDR1 is SGHRS, CDR2 YFSETQ, per germline. The CDR3 runs 15 residues. CDR3 nucleotides: TGCGCCAGCAGCGAACAGGGGGCAGGTGGAAACACCATATATTTT. Translating gives CASSEQGAGGNTIYF. Full variable domain (missing parts from reference TRBV5-1 and TRBJ1-3): KAGVTQTPRYLIKTRGQQVTLSCSPISGHRSVSWYQQTPGQGLQFLFEYFSETQRNKGNFPGRFSGRQFSNSRSEMNVSTLELGDSALYLCASSEQGAGGNTIYFGEGSWLTVV.

V and J are TRBV5-1 and TRBJ2-7, with 14 bases aligning to TRBD2. This CDR3 spans 17 amino acids. The germline V gene has CDR1 SGHRS and CDR2 YFSETQ. The J segment lost 4 bases and the V segment lost 5 bases, leaving 11 bases of the junction unmatched. The CDR3 nucleotides read TGCGCCAGCAGTCGGACTAGCGGGAGGCTCGGATATTACGAGCAGTACTTC. This encodes CASSRTSGRLGYYEQYF.

V usage is TRBV7-3 and J usage is TRBJ2-1, with D perhaps given as TRBD1 or TRBD2 (5 bases each). The CDR3 spans 15 residues. V lost 6 bases, J lost 5 bases, and 17 bases lay in between. Germline loops: CDR1 SGHTA, CDR2 FQGTGA. In nucleotides, the CDR3 is TGTGCCAGCAGTAGGGGCGGCGGGTACAACAATGAGCAGTTCTTC. Its protein product is CASSRGGGYNNEQFF.

The chain carries TRBV5-1 and TRBJ2-1, with 12 bases fitting TRBD2. CDR3 size: 16 residues. Germline trimming cut 4 bases from V and 4 bases from J; bases unmatched to any gene: 6. Looked up from germline, CDR1 is SGHRS and CDR2 is YFSETQ. CDR3 sequence: CASSRKGTSGYNEQFF. The CDR3 nucleotides are TGCGCCAGCAGCAGAAAAGGGACTAGCGGGTACAATGAGCAGTTCTTC. The whole variable domain, filled in from reference TRBV5-1 and TRBJ2-1, reads KAGVTQTPRYLIKTRGQQVTLSCSPISGHRSVSWYQQTPGQGLQFLFEYFSETQRNKGNFPGRFSGRQFSNSRSEMNVSTLELGDSALYLCASSRKGTSGYNEQFFGPGTRLTVL.

The chain combines TRBV6-1 with TRBJ2-1, with 8 bases that match TRBD2. CDR3 length: 13 amino acids. CDR1 and CDR2 (germline): MNHNS, SASEGT. The ends lost 5 bases at V and 7 bases at J; junction bases unmatched: 4. The CDR3 region has the DNA TGTGCCAGCAGTACGGGAGGGCGAAATGAGCAGTTCTTC. It translates to CASSTGGRNEQFF.

The chain recombines TRBV9 with TRBJ2-3, with 11 bases matching TRBD2. V shed 3 bases and J 1 base; nucleotides not matched to a gene: 1. CDR1 is SGDLS, CDR2 YYNGEE, per germline. This CDR3 spans 15 amino acids. CDR3 DNA: TGTGCCAGCAGCGGACTAGCGGGACGCACAGATACGCAGTATTTT. It specifies CASSGLAGRTDTQYF.

This chain joins TRBV19 and TRBJ2-1, with 7 bases fitting TRBD1. CDR3 length: 15 residues. Germline assignment: CDR1 LNHDA and CDR2 SQIVND (reference sequence). Trimming cost V 4 bases and J 0 bases; bases outside gene matches: 3. CDR3 DNA: TGTGCCAGTAGTAGGGGACAGAGCTCCTACAATGAGCAGTTCTTC. Its protein is CASSRGQSSYNEQFF.

The chain links TRBV7-2 to TRBJ2-7; 7 positions match TRBD1. J lost 3 bases, V lost 3 bases, and 8 bases had no gene match. This CDR3 has 15 residues. CDR1 SGHTA and CDR2 FQGNSA come from the germline V gene. This CDR3 is CASSFPPGQSYEQYF. The CDR3, as DNA: TGTGCCAGCAGCTTCCCACCGGGACAGAGCTACGAGCAGTACTTC.

This chain links TRBV18 with TRBJ1-1; no firm D call. This CDR3 region has 13 residues. Germline CDR1 KGHSH, CDR2 LQKENI. The ends were cut back, 3 bases at V and 1 base at J, with 6 bases in the middle. CDR3 protein: CASSPTTNTEAFF. CDR3 nucleotides: TGTGCCAGCTCACCTACAACGAACACTGAAGCTTTCTTT.

This chain joins TRBV14 and TRBJ2-6; no clear D. CDR1 SGHDN and CDR2 FVKESK come from the germline V gene. This CDR3 comprises 15 residues. V lost 3 bases and J 2 bases, leaving 8 bases between the germline ends. The CDR3, as DNA: TGTGCCAGCAGCCATCTGGGCACTGGGGCCAACGTCCTGACTTTC. This codes for CASSHLGTGANVLTF.

The chain has TRBV2 and TRBJ2-2; D is unclear. This CDR3 comprises 12 residues. Germline V CDR1 and CDR2: SNHLY, FYNNEI. The ends were cut back, 7 bases at V and 3 bases at J, with 6 bases in the middle. In DNA, the CDR3 is TGTGCCAGCATGTTTTACACCGGGGAGCTGTTTTTT. Translation gives CASMFYTGELFF.

The rearrangement joins TRBV9 to TRBJ2-7, with 13 bases that match TRBD2. CDR1 and CDR2 from the germline V gene are SGDLS and YYNGEE. The CDR3 contains 16 residues. V shed 2 bases and J 5 bases; nucleotides not matched to a gene: 7. The CDR3 region is CASSVRGLAGSNEQYF. In DNA, the CDR3 is TGTGCCAGCAGCGTCCGGGGACTAGCGGGATCAAACGAGCAGTACTTC.

The chain links TRBV5-6 to TRBJ2-7, with D possibly being TRBD2 (6 bases). V was shortened by 1 base and J by 5 bases, with 19 bases between the two germline ends. Germline CDR1 reads SGHDT; CDR2 reads YYEEEE. The CDR3 is 16 residues long. The CDR3 region is CASSLLSAGRFNEQYF. CDR3 in DNA: TGTGCCAGCAGCTTGCTCTCGGCAGGGAGGTTCAACGAGCAGTACTTC.

With regard to this clone: A junction end diverges from the germline sequence, so it may reflect a read error. J is TRBJ1-5 and V is TRBV2, with D possibly being TRBD1 (6 bases). Germline loops: CDR1 SNHLY, CDR2 FYNNEI. The CDR3 is made up of 14 amino acids. The CDR3 here is CASREGQRNQPQHF. The CDR3 DNA sequence: TGTGCCAGCAGGGAAGGACAGCGCAATCAGCCCCAGCATTTT.